The 18 T cell receptor beta chains below were found in one sample sequenced in a study of T cells in Graves' hyperthyroidism and ophthalmopathy. It was RNA transcripts that yielded the amplified TCR beta CDR3 regions. The TCR CDR3 was amplified in a first-round RT-PCR using the HTBI primer set. TCRdb called the multiplex PCR reads again in MiXCR, with one record for every CDR3 protein. This table holds around 400,000 distinct CDR3 sequences, around 15% found once. Material for sequencing was blood. The receptors stem from a woman aged 60-75 years with Graves' ophthalmopathy.

This clonotype occurred many times. The chain couples TRBV2 to TRBJ1-2; D uncertain. With 1 base removed from V and 3 bases from J, the gap between germline ends came to 9 bases. The CDR3 is 14 amino acids. CDR1 SNHLY and CDR2 FYNNEI come from the germline V gene. CDR3 in amino acids: CASSEGGYHYGYTF. CDR3 in DNA: TGTGCCAGCAGTGAAGGGGGATACCACTATGGCTACACCTTC. Using reference TRBV2 and TRBJ1-2 for the parts outside the CDR3, the full variable domain is EPEVTQTPSHQVTQMGQEVILRCVPISNHLYFYWYRQILGQKVEFLVSFYNNEISEKSEIFDDQFSVERPDGSNFTLKIRSTKLEDSAMYFCASSEGGYHYGYTFGSGTRLTVV.

There are many counts of this clonotype. This sequence joins TRBV7-3 and TRBJ2-3, with 7 bases fitting TRBD1. The germline V gene has CDR1 SGHTA and CDR2 FQGTGA. V trimming: 4 bases; J trimming: 4 bases; junction bases outside the gene matches: 2. The CDR3 runs to 13 residues. CDR3: CASSSQGADTQYF. The DNA for the CDR3 is TGTGCCAGCAGCTCCCAGGGGGCAGATACGCAGTATTTT.

This clonotype was seen at least ten times. This chain joins TRBV18 and TRBJ2-7, with D possibly TRBD2 on 6 matching bases. The V end lost 5 bases, the J end lost 2 bases, and 13 bases lay between the germline ends. Looked up from germline, CDR1 is KGHSH and CDR2 is LQKENI. This CDR3 comprises 14 residues. CDR3 sequence: CASSGGIQPYEQYF. CDR3 DNA sequence: TGTGCCAGCTCAGGGGGGATACAACCCTACGAGCAGTACTTC.

This clonotype was seen at least ten times. The chain recombines TRBV11-2 with TRBJ1-1; a weak D match, TRBD1 (5 bases). This CDR3 has 13 residues. The germline CDR1 and CDR2 sequences are SGHAT and FQNNGV. V was trimmed by 3 bases and J by 1 base, leaving 6 bases between them. The CDR3 sequence is CASSFGTNTEAFF. The CDR3 DNA reads as TGTGCCAGCAGCTTTGGGACGAACACTGAAGCTTTCTTT.

This clonotype was observed many times. V usage is TRBV2 and J usage is TRBJ2-2; 7 bases agree with TRBD1. Germline assignment: CDR1 SNHLY and CDR2 FYNNEI. The length of the CDR3 is 13 residues. V dropped 6 bases and J dropped 6; count of bases not matched to a gene: 4. The CDR3: CASRTDRAGELFF. DNA for the CDR3: TGTGCCAGCAGGACCGACAGGGCCGGGGAGCTGTTTTTT.

The chain is built from TRBV5-5 and TRBJ2-1; D remains unclear. CDR3 length: 15 amino acids. Deletions cut 3 bases from V and 7 bases from J, with 17 bases between. CDR1 is SGHKS, CDR2 YYEKEE, per germline (reference sequence). The CDR3 spells CASSWGTRPGNEQFF. DNA of the CDR3: TGTGCCAGCAGCTGGGGAACCCGCCCAGGAAATGAGCAGTTCTTC.

This clonotype has just a few counts. The CDR3 protein is CASSVRVNTEAFF. Written as DNA, the CDR3 is TGTGCCAGTAGTGTTAGGGTGAACACTGAAGCTTTCTTT. The chain combines TRBV19 with TRBJ1-1, with D unclear. CDR3 length: 13 residues. The germline CDR1 and CDR2 sequences are LNHDA and SQIVND (reference sequence). V was clipped by 5 bases and J by 0 bases, with 7 bases between them. The entire variable domain, with the rest obtained from reference TRBV19 and TRBJ1-1, is as follows: DGGITQSPKYLFRKEGQNVTLSCEQNLNHDAMYWYRQDPGQGLRLIYYSQIVNDFQKGDIAEGYSVSREKKESFPLTVTSAQKNPTAFYLCASSVRVNTEAFFGQGTRLTVV.

This clonotype was counted only a few times. The chain joins TRBV7-3 to TRBJ2-2; TRBD2 aligns across 15 bases. Germline CDR1 reads SGHTA; CDR2 reads FQGTGA. J gave up 4 bases and V 5 bases, and 5 bases lay outside the gene matches. CDR3 length: 17 residues. This chain's CDR3 is CASSRGLAGGATGELFF. DNA of the CDR3: TGTGCCAGCAGCCGGGGACTAGCGGGAGGCGCCACCGGGGAGCTGTTTTTT. Filled out from reference TRBV7-3 and TRBJ2-2, the complete variable domain reads GAGVSQTPSNKVTEKGKYVELRCDPISGHTALYWYRQSLGQGPEFLIYFQGTGAADDSGLPNDRFFAVRPEGSVSTLKIQRTERGDSAVYLCASSRGLAGGATGELFFGEGSRLTVL.

This clonotype showed up many times. The J gene is TRBJ2-1, the V gene TRBV7-3; TRBD2 matches at 9 bases. Germline trimming cut 2 bases from V and 6 bases from J; bases unmatched to any gene: 2. Germline values: CDR1 SGHTA, CDR2 FQGTGA. This CDR3 spans 14 amino acids. The CDR3 is CASSLSSGTNEQFF. CDR3 bases: TGTGCCAGCAGCTTATCTAGCGGGACCAATGAGCAGTTCTTC.

The V gene is TRBV7-9, the J gene TRBJ2-7; TRBD2 aligns across 8 bases. The J segment lost 2 bases and the V segment lost 4 bases, leaving 4 bases of the junction unmatched. The CDR3 runs 14 residues. Germline values: CDR1 SEHNR, CDR2 FQNEAQ (reference sequence). The CDR3 DNA sequence: TGTGCCAGCAGCTCTAGCGGGCGAACCTACGAGCAGTACTTC. It codes for CASSSSGRTYEQYF. The full variable domain, completed using reference TRBV7-9 and TRBJ2-7, is DTGVSQNPRHKITKRGQNVTFRCDPISEHNRLYWYRQTLGQGPEFLTYFQNEAQLEKSRLLSDRFSAERPKGSFSTLEIQRTEQGDSAMYLCASSSSGRTYEQYFGPGTRLTVT.

The J gene is TRBJ2-3, the V gene TRBV29-1; a weak D match, TRBD1 (6 bases). V was shortened by 2 bases and J by 4 bases, with 13 bases between the two germline ends. The germline V gene encodes CDR1 SQVTM and CDR2 ANQGSEA. The CDR3 contains 14 residues. CDR3: CSVESLGGADTQYF. The CDR3 DNA is TGCAGCGTTGAATCCCTTGGGGGCGCAGATACGCAGTATTTT.

In this sample, this clonotype turned up a few times. The chain uses TRBV7-6 and TRBJ2-7; TRBD1 matches at 11 bases. V lost 0 bases to trimming and J lost 2 bases; unmatched junction nucleotides: 3. The V gene's germline CDR1 is SGHVS and CDR2 FNYEAQ. The length of the CDR3 is 16 residues. CDR3 nucleotides: TGTGCCAGCAGCTTAGCGGTGGGACAGGGGGCCTACGAGCAGTACTTC. It specifies CASSLAVGQGAYEQYF. The variable domain in full, completed from reference TRBV7-6 and TRBJ2-7, reads GAGVSQSPRYKVTKRGQDVALRCDPISGHVSLYWYRQALGQGPEFLTYFNYEAQQDKSGLPNDRFSAERPEGSISTLTIQRTEQRDSAMYRCASSLAVGQGAYEQYFGPGTRLTVT.

This clonotype was seen at least ten times. CDR3 residues: CASSQRRTSGSRTDTQYF. The CDR3, as DNA: TGTGCCAGCAGCCAAAGGCGGACTAGCGGGAGTAGGACAGATACGCAGTATTTT. The chain couples TRBV3-1 to TRBJ2-3; TRBD2 agrees at 13 bases. Germline CDR1 reads LGHDT; CDR2 reads YNNKEL (reference sequence). The CDR3 is 18 amino acids. The ends lost 2 bases at V and 3 bases at J; junction bases unmatched: 8.

The chain uses TRBV9 and TRBJ2-1; 8 nucleotides line up with TRBD2. The V and J ends lost 1 base and 1 base, in that order; junction bases with no gene match: 1. The CDR3 runs to 15 residues. CDR1 is SGDLS and CDR2 is YYNGEE in the germline V gene. The CDR3 region has the DNA TGTGCCAGCAGCGTATCGGGAGGGTCCTACAATGAGCAGTTCTTC. Residues: CASSVSGGSYNEQFF. The full variable domain, completed using reference TRBV9 and TRBJ2-1, is DSGVTQTPKHLITATGQRVTLRCSPRSGDLSVYWYQQSLDQGLQFLIQYYNGEERAKGNILERFSAQQFPDLHSELNLSSLELGDSALYFCASSVSGGSYNEQFFGPGTRLTVL.

This clonotype has at least ten counts. This rearrangement joins TRBV27 to TRBJ2-1; TRBD2 might be the D (5 bases). The germline CDR1 and CDR2 sequences are MNHEY and SMNVEV (reference sequence). CDR3 length: 13 amino acids. V lost 3 bases and J 9 bases, leaving 12 bases between the germline ends. This chain's CDR3 is CASSFSPAGEQFF. As DNA, the CDR3 is TGTGCCAGCAGTTTTTCCCCCGCGGGTGAGCAGTTCTTC.

The sample holds many counts of this clonotype. The chain links TRBV30 to TRBJ2-1, with 9 nucleotides matching TRBD2. The CDR3 is made up of 14 amino acids. V shed 4 bases and J 1 base; nucleotides not matched to a gene: 2. Germline V gives CDR1 GTSNPN, CDR2 SVGIG (reference sequence). The DNA of the CDR3 is TGTGCCTGGAAGCTAGCGGGGTCCTACAATGAGCAGTTCTTC. This encodes CAWKLAGSYNEQFF. Variable domain in full (rest from reference TRBV30 and TRBJ2-1): SQTIHQWPATLVQPVGSPLSLECTVEGTSNPNLYWYRQAAGRGLQLLFYSVGIGQISSEVPQNLSASRPQDRQFILSSKKLLLSDSGFYLCAWKLAGSYNEQFFGPGTRLTVL.

The chain combines TRBV20-1 with TRBJ2-7, with 11 nucleotides matching TRBD2. Germline V gene sequence: CDR1 DFQATT, CDR2 SNEGSKA (reference sequence). The CDR3 covers 15 residues. Unmatched junction bases numbered 9, after V lost 5 bases and J lost 3 bases. The CDR3 nucleotides are TGCAGTGCTTACCCCGGGACTAGCGGAGTCTACGAGCAGTACTTC. Translating gives CSAYPGTSGVYEQYF.

This clonotype was recorded many times. This chain connects TRBV5-6 to TRBJ2-5; the match to TRBD1 covers 8 bases. V was pared by 3 bases and J by 5 bases, with 9 bases of the junction left unmatched. The CDR3 is made up of 15 amino acids. Germline lookup yields CDR1 SGHDT and CDR2 YYEEEE. The DNA of the CDR3 is TGTGCCAGCAGCTATGGACAGGGATCGTGGGAGACCCAGTACTTC. It is translated as CASSYGQGSWETQYF.